What follows are 10 T cell receptor beta chains derived from one specimen sequenced in a study of regulatory T cells in long-lasting Graves disease. With iRepertoire HTBI primers and Arm-PCR of CDR3 regions, TCR beta libraries were built. TCRdb re-called the multiplex PCR reads through MiXCR, storing one row per CDR3 protein. The sample has about 350,000 distinct CDR3 sequences; approximately 15% are singletons. The time point was: newly diagnosed GD, antithyroid drugs for less than 3 months. With RNA extracted from PBMCs as input, the TCR library was made. This sample also appeared in a second study, on T cells in Graves' hyperthyroidism and ophthalmopathy.

The source material was peripheral blood mononuclear cells (PBMCs), sampled at new diagnosis, from a patient treated with antithyroid drugs. The receptors were gathered from a man aged 40-49 years with Graves disease.

This clonotype has a handful of counts. The chain couples TRBV5-1 to TRBJ2-5, with D perhaps matching TRBD2 (6 bases). Germline CDR1 is SGHRS and CDR2 is YFSETQ. The CDR3 is 14 amino acids. Trimming pared 0 bases from V and 5 bases from J, leaving 11 bases between. CDR3 sequence reads: CASSLDAGFETQYF. CDR3 in DNA: TGCGCCAGCAGCTTGGACGCGGGGTTTGAGACCCAGTACTTC.

This clonotype was recorded at least ten times. V and J are TRBV11-3 and TRBJ2-1, with 9 positions matching TRBD2. With 7 bases clipped from V and 1 base from J, the junction kept 2 bases outside the gene matches. The CDR3 totals 14 residues. Germline lookup yields CDR1 SGHNT and CDR2 YENEEA. The CDR3 nucleotides are TGTGCCAGCACGGCGGGGGGGTCCTACAATGAGCAGTTCTTC. Its translation is CASTAGGSYNEQFF.

Only a few counts were recorded for this clonotype. The rearrangement links TRBV5-1 to TRBJ2-5; 7 nucleotides align to TRBD2. The CDR3 length is 16 residues. Per the germline V gene, CDR1 is SGHRS and CDR2 is YFSETQ. V shed 3 bases and J 4 bases; nucleotides not matched to a gene: 12. Here the CDR3 DNA reads TGCGCCAGCAGCTCTGGTGTTTCGGGGGGAGGAGAGACCCAGTACTTC. Its translation: CASSSGVSGGGETQYF.

This chain joins TRBV18 and TRBJ2-7; TRBD1 might be the D (7 bases). The CDR3 runs 14 residues. Trimming took off 2 bases at V and 3 bases at J, with 11 bases between the two ends. Germline CDR1 reads KGHSH; CDR2 reads LQKENI. The CDR3 DNA reads as TGTGCCAGCTCACCAGGGGGGACAGACTACGAGCAGTACTTC. Translated: CASSPGGTDYEQYF.

This clonotype was picked up many times. This chain connects TRBV12-3 or TRBV12-4 to TRBJ2-3, with TRBD2 identical over 9 bases. Trimming cost V 1 base and J 1 base; bases outside gene matches: 3. This CDR3 spans 16 amino acids. The CDR3 reads CASSLGGGAGTDTQYF. In DNA form, the CDR3 reads TGTGCCAGCAGTTTAGGCGGGGGGGCTGGCACAGATACGCAGTATTTT.

The genes are TRBV25-1 and TRBJ2-5; the match to TRBD2 covers 8 bases. V shed 1 base, J shed 0 bases, and the junction held 4 bases outside the gene matches. The CDR3 runs to 16 residues. Germline CDR1 and CDR2: MGHDK and SYGVNS. The CDR3 loop reads CASSESPAGDQETQYF. The CDR3 nucleotides are TGTGCCAGCAGTGAATCGCCAGCGGGGGACCAAGAGACCCAGTACTTC.

This clonotype was seen many times. This chain joins TRBV4-2 and TRBJ2-3, with 9 bases lining up with TRBD2. The CDR3 length is 18 residues. With V trimmed by 0 bases and J by 0 bases, 7 bases remained unmatched. Germline V gives CDR1 LGHNA, CDR2 YNFKEQ. The CDR3 DNA reads as TGTGCCAGCAGCCAAGAGGTGACGCGGGGGGGAAGCACAGATACGCAGTATTTT. Protein: CASSQEVTRGGSTDTQYF.

The rearrangement joins TRBV28 to TRBJ2-7, with D perhaps matching TRBD2 (7 bases). There are 14 residues in the CDR3. Germline CDR1 is MDHEN and CDR2 is SYDVKM. Trimming cost V 8 bases and J 7 bases, with 21 bases left between them. CDR3 coding DNA: TGTGCCAGCTCCGACGGGGGGCGGTTAGATGAGCAGTACTTC. Translated, it gives CASSDGGRLDEQYF.

This clonotype was recorded only once. This chain links TRBV20-1 with TRBJ2-3; TRBD2 aligns across 15 bases. Losses at the gene ends were 5 bases for V and 4 bases for J; bases not matched to a gene: 1. The CDR3 has 14 residues. Germline V gene sequence: CDR1 DFQATT, CDR2 SNEGSKA (reference sequence). CDR3 nucleotide sequence: TGCAGTGCTGGGACTAGCGGGAGGTCAGATACGCAGTATTTT. It encodes CSAGTSGRSDTQYF.

This clonotype came up many times. This chain joins TRBV6-1 and TRBJ1-1; maybe TRBD1 (6 bases). Trimming took off 6 bases at V and 8 bases at J, with 10 bases between the two ends. CDR1 is MNHNS, CDR2 SASEGT, per germline. This CDR3 has 11 amino acids. Written as DNA, the CDR3 is TGTGCCAGCAGCCACGGGACAGAAGCTTTCTTT. Its translation is CASSHGTEAFF.